This is a list of T cell receptor beta chains from one sample in a study of cytomegalovirus exposure and HLA in healthy donors. TCRdb's table, derived via immunoSEQ multiplex PCR, lists solely in-frame clones and lacks some. Counted here are about 170,000 clones, over 60% occurring once; the ten biggest clones make up 0.6% to 0.9%. Material: PBMCs. The receptors were sampled from a female donor in good health and CMV-seronegative. CDR3s include the opening cysteine and the closing phenylalanine or tryptophan. Fields, in order: J gene, clone size, CDR3 length, V gene, CDR3 protein. A clone size is listed for some rows: how often the clone was seen (once, few, many), or a class if it is expanded.

j_call: TRBJ2-7; clone_size: NA; cdr3_length: 14; v_call: TRBV28; cdr3_aa: CASSFPRGLREQYF
j_call: TRBJ2-7; clone_size: NA; cdr3_length: 13; v_call: TRBV5-4; cdr3_aa: CASSLAGSYEQYF
j_call: TRBJ2-3; clone_size: NA; cdr3_length: 15; v_call: TRBV18; cdr3_aa: CASSQQTVSTDTQYF
j_call: TRBJ1-1; clone_size: NA; cdr3_length: 15; v_call: TRBV30; cdr3_aa: CAWTMGGGIYTEAFF
j_call: TRBJ2-2; clone_size: NA; cdr3_length: 17; v_call: TRBV15; cdr3_aa: CATSRVIAGDLHGELFF
j_call: TRBJ2-5; clone_size: NA; cdr3_length: 13; v_call: TRBV29-1; cdr3_aa: CSGTTGYRETQYF
j_call: NA; clone_size: NA; cdr3_length: 14; v_call: TRBV6-5; cdr3_aa: CASSIQREGYEQYF
j_call: TRBJ2-3; clone_size: NA; cdr3_length: 13; v_call: TRBV11-3; cdr3_aa: CASSLDSTNTQYF
j_call: TRBJ2-1; clone_size: NA; cdr3_length: 13; v_call: TRBV6-5; cdr3_aa: CASRAGTSGRGFF
j_call: TRBJ2-5; clone_size: few; cdr3_length: 14; v_call: TRBV29-1; cdr3_aa: CSVGGEDSLQTQYF
j_call: TRBJ2-7; clone_size: NA; cdr3_length: 14; v_call: TRBV9; cdr3_aa: CASGQGARVYEQYF
j_call: TRBJ2-3; clone_size: NA; cdr3_length: 15; v_call: TRBV19; cdr3_aa: CASAFPGLPSDTQYF
j_call: TRBJ1-2; clone_size: NA; cdr3_length: 13; v_call: TRBV7-2; cdr3_aa: CASSLDGIYGYTF
j_call: TRBJ2-7; clone_size: NA; cdr3_length: 15; v_call: TRBV6-5; cdr3_aa: CASSYESGRLYEQHF
j_call: TRBJ2-7; clone_size: NA; cdr3_length: 15; v_call: TRBV18; cdr3_aa: CASSPLRDNSYEQYF
j_call: TRBJ1-2; clone_size: NA; cdr3_length: 12; v_call: TRBV5-6; cdr3_aa: CASSPGVSGYTF
j_call: TRBJ2-7; clone_size: once; cdr3_length: 13; v_call: TRBV6-6; cdr3_aa: CASTTGTSYEQYF
j_call: TRBJ1-2; clone_size: NA; cdr3_length: 16; v_call: TRBV7-2; cdr3_aa: CASSRPGTGLGLGYTF
j_call: TRBJ2-3; clone_size: NA; cdr3_length: 13; v_call: TRBV7-3; cdr3_aa: CASSFSEADTQYF
j_call: TRBJ2-1; clone_size: NA; cdr3_length: 15; v_call: TRBV4-2; cdr3_aa: CASSQVREPYNEQFF
j_call: TRBJ1-2; clone_size: NA; cdr3_length: 15; v_call: TRBV6-1; cdr3_aa: CASSIVSSPNYGYTF
j_call: TRBJ2-3; clone_size: NA; cdr3_length: 14; v_call: TRBV19; cdr3_aa: CASSTLAALGTQYF
j_call: TRBJ2-1; clone_size: once; cdr3_length: 15; v_call: TRBV6-4; cdr3_aa: CASSGFARVPQEQFF
j_call: TRBJ1-1; clone_size: few; cdr3_length: 15; v_call: TRBV7-5; cdr3_aa: CVRSFIRSLNTEAFF
j_call: TRBJ1-2; clone_size: NA; cdr3_length: 13; v_call: TRBV4-3; cdr3_aa: CASSQENRRGYTF
j_call: TRBJ1-5; clone_size: NA; cdr3_length: 14; v_call: TRBV27; cdr3_aa: CASSVAGGSQPQHF
j_call: TRBJ2-3; clone_size: NA; cdr3_length: 17; v_call: TRBV5-1; cdr3_aa: CASSPQGRGLSTDTQYF
j_call: TRBJ2-7; clone_size: NA; cdr3_length: 12; v_call: TRBV7-9; cdr3_aa: CASSRDFYEQYF
j_call: TRBJ1-3; clone_size: NA; cdr3_length: 15; v_call: TRBV9; cdr3_aa: CASSVQERSGNTIYF
j_call: TRBJ2-1; clone_size: NA; cdr3_length: 12; v_call: TRBV18; cdr3_aa: CASSTGAIEQFF
j_call: TRBJ2-1; clone_size: NA; cdr3_length: 15; v_call: TRBV6-5; cdr3_aa: CASSQGLRGYNEQFF
j_call: TRBJ1-2; clone_size: few; cdr3_length: 14; v_call: TRBV9; cdr3_aa: CASSVGQGGYGYTF
j_call: TRBJ2-7; clone_size: NA; cdr3_length: 13; v_call: TRBV30; cdr3_aa: CAWNRGLTYEQYF
j_call: TRBJ2-5; clone_size: NA; cdr3_length: 17; v_call: TRBV5-1; cdr3_aa: CASSASVLAGGQETQYF
j_call: TRBJ1-4; clone_size: NA; cdr3_length: 14; v_call: TRBV7-6; cdr3_aa: CASSLRGQGEKLFF
j_call: TRBJ2-7; clone_size: once; cdr3_length: 13; v_call: TRBV7-8; cdr3_aa: CASTSGTGGEQYF
j_call: TRBJ1-2; clone_size: NA; cdr3_length: 13; v_call: TRBV10-3; cdr3_aa: CAISETQSLGYTF
j_call: TRBJ2-7; clone_size: NA; cdr3_length: 14; v_call: TRBV19; cdr3_aa: CASQRGQGASEQYF
j_call: TRBJ2-1; clone_size: NA; cdr3_length: 15; v_call: TRBV7-2; cdr3_aa: CASSLNGQDYNEQFF
j_call: TRBJ2-5; clone_size: NA; cdr3_length: 15; v_call: TRBV7-9; cdr3_aa: CASSPPRVGWETQYF
j_call: TRBJ1-1; clone_size: NA; cdr3_length: 17; v_call: TRBV19; cdr3_aa: CASSIRTFLQGNTEAFF